This T cell receptor (beta chain) comes out of a study of T cell repertoires in cytomegalovirus infection. At the level of the study: Newly reported HLA-C-restricted and thoroughly characterized HLA-B-restricted CMV epitopes were employed. Matching HLA type, along with CMV infection, was indicated by public TCR beta signatures. Study outcomes and limitations: The ex vivo response was dominated by HLA-C-restricted CMV-specific TCR beta clonotypes.

The CDR3 spans 18 residues. Germline V lookup: CDR1 KGHSH, CDR2 LQKENI. V was clipped by 3 bases and J by 4 bases, with 22 bases between them. To note about this clonotype: Its antigen is currently unknown.

TCRdb redid the calling of the reads with MiXCR, one entry per CDR3 protein. The repertoire consists of approximately 500,000 distinct CDR3 sequences, with roughly a third occurring once and the leading ten covering 15% to 20%. The specimen comprised cultured PBMCs, sampled from culture after CMV antigen stimulation. The genes are TRBV18 and TRBJ2-1; unclear D gene. This TCR came from a human donor in good health (CMV status not recorded). Some clones in this sample may be carry-over from other donors' samples. The CDR3 DNA sequence: TGTGCCAGCTCACCCCACCCGGTGATTCCCTATTCTTACAATGAGCAGTTCTTC. Translation: CASSPHPVIPYSYNEQFF. The full variable domain, with the rest looked up from reference TRBV18 and TRBJ2-1, is NAGVMQNPRHLVRRRGQEARLRCSPMKGHSHVYWYRQLPEEGLKFMVYLQKENIIDESGMPKERFSAEFPKEGPSILRIQQVVRGDSAAYFCASSPHPVIPYSYNEQFFGPGTRLTVL.